This T cell receptor (beta chain) is drawn from a study of T cell responses to AZD1222 COVID-19 vaccine (dated by TCRdb to about 2021). Regarding the complete study: AZD1222 recipients given second doses at about 4 weeks or at about 12 weeks were pooled, since spike-specific TCR depth and breadth were not found to differ between the two schedules. A total of 233 trial participants underwent TCR sequencing, of whom about 210 had received two doses of AZD1222 and about 25 had received two doses of the MenACWY control vaccine. Enrollment into the trials was organized by age into subgroups of 18-55, 56-69 and 70-plus years, and those subgroups contained about 150, 27 and 61 TCR-sequenced participants, respectively.

Taken with the paper, the label for time point translates to: baseline before first vaccination. Vaccinee samples were obtained from the UK trials COV001 and COV002, which included a single-blind randomized controlled phase 2/3 trial of AZD1222 (ChAdOx1 nCoV-19) in healthy adults. For TCRbeta chain sequencing, PBMC samples from trial participants were taken at day 0 and at day 28 after the second dose. The CDR3 regions of human TCRbeta chains were analyzed by immunosequencing. The original methods were these. Repertoire TCRs were matched against a reference library of SARS-CoV-2-specific TCRs generated with the MIRA antigen-specificity platform. Breadth was defined as the fraction of unique TCRs that were SARS-CoV-2-associated. Depth was defined as the fraction of total T cells that were SARS-CoV-2-associated. Using the MIRA data, each spike-specific TCR was assigned both to the spike region to which the TCR was reactive and to a CD4 or CD8 class. Log10-transformed breadth and depth values were compared by one-way ANOVA with Sidak's multiple comparisons tests. TCRdb holds this immuneACCESS table with in-frame rearrangements only. Some clones are missing; in checked studies, unresolved V genes explain under half, and the rest has no known cause. The V and J calls and clone size were taken over from that table, and D and trimming were inferred from the DNA. For this sample there are around 180,000 clones; 85% to 95% appear just once. 8% to 13% of the sample belongs to the ten largest clones.

This clone was picked up one time. The target of this receptor is not known. No base qualities exist here, and no much larger clone lies one base off it. Within the sample, other DNA sequences also encode this same CDR3. Paper-wide results and their limitations: No day 14 peak-response samples were available, so repertoires were characterized only after the peak T cell response. Epitopes outside the regions mutated in the B.1.351 and B.1.1.7 variants were reportedly recognized by nearly half of the unique spike-specific TCRs. CD4 TCRs associated with the vaccine covered the entire spike protein, and the dominant responses were in regions 160-218 and 743-854. After two AZD1222 doses, both the breadth and the depth of spike-specific TCRs were significantly higher than at day 0 and than in MenACWY recipients. In the small 56-69-year group, the increase in depth fell short of significance, most likely because of low power. Participants were mostly white British and included more females than males, and it was suggested by the authors that clonal diversity may have been underestimated. Only a handful of AZD1222 recipients were SARS-CoV-2 seropositive at baseline, limiting conclusions about previously exposed vaccinees.

The germline ends are 11 bases apart after V is trimmed by 5 bases and J by 3 bases. For CDR1 and CDR2, the germline V gene lists SNHLY and FYNNEI. CDR3 length: 15 amino acids, cysteine to phenylalanine. Only the CDR3 DNA stays, 45 bases, in frame from base 1. The sequencing used peripheral blood, collected on day 0 of AZD1222 vaccination. The TCR sequence derives from an adult in good health. The chain joins TRBV2 to TRBJ2-6, and the D gene may be TRBD2, 6 bases matching. The nucleotides are TGTGCCAGCAGTCAAACGGGGGTTGGGGCCAACGTCCTGACTTTC. Translated, it gives CASSQTGVGANVLTF.